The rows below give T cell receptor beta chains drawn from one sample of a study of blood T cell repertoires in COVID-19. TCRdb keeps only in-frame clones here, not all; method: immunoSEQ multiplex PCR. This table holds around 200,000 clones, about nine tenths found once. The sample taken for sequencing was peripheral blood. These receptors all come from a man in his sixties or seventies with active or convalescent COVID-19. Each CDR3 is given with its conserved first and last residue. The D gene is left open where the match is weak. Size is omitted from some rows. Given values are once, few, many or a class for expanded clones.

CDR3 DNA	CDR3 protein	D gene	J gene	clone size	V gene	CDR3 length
TGTGCCAGCAGCCCCCCCGACAGGTTCAACGAGCAGTACTTC	CASSPPDRFNEQYF	NA	TRBJ2-7	NA	TRBV7-8	14
TGTGCCAGCTCACCACAGGCGGATAACACAGATACGCAGTATTTT	CASSPQADNTDTQYF	NA	TRBJ2-3	NA	TRBV18	15
TGTGCCAGCAGCGGGTACAGGGGTTTCGGCTACACCTTC	CASSGYRGFGYTF	TRBD1	TRBJ1-2	NA	TRBV5-8	13
TGTGCCAGCACCAATAGGGGTAACGTCGGTGAAAAACTGTTTTTT	CASTNRGNVGEKLFF	NA	TRBJ1-4	NA	TRBV2	15
TGTGCCAGCAGTTACTCGACCCCCGGGAGTGGAGAGACCCAGTACTTC	CASSYSTPGSGETQYF	NA	TRBJ2-5	few	TRBV6-5	16
TGTGCCAGCAGTTATCCCCTAGTCTCCTACGAGCAGTACTTC	CASSYPLVSYEQYF	NA	TRBJ2-7	NA	TRBV6-6	14
TGTGCCTGGTCACAGGGTATTAACTATGGCTACACCTTC	CAWSQGINYGYTF	NA	TRBJ1-2	NA	TRBV30	13
TGTGCCAGCAGTGAACAGGGTTTTTCTACTGAAGCTTTCTTT	CASSEQGFSTEAFF	NA	TRBJ1-1	once	TRBV6-1	14
TGTGCCTGGAGGGCCCCGGGACAGACCTACGAGCAGTACTTC	CAWRAPGQTYEQYF	TRBD1	TRBJ2-7	NA	TRBV30	14
TGTGCCAGCTCACCATCGGGCTATGGCTACACCTTC	CASSPSGYGYTF	NA	TRBJ1-2	NA	TRBV18	12
TGCAGCGTTGGCCAGGGAAGTGGGTCACCCCTCCACTTT	CSVGQGSGSPLHF	NA	TRBJ1-6	once	TRBV29-1	13
TGCAGCGTTGAACTCCGGACAGGGGTTGAGCAGTTCTTC	CSVELRTGVEQFF	TRBD1	TRBJ2-1	NA	TRBV29-1	13
TGCGCCAGTAGGGACAGCAGCACCGGGGAGCTGTTTTTT	CASRDSSTGELFF	TRBD1	TRBJ2-2	NA	TRBV5-1	13
TGCGCCAGCAGCCAAGGCGCGGGGGTTTCGCAGCCCCAGCATTTT	CASSQGAGVSQPQHF	NA	TRBJ1-5	NA	TRBV4-3	15
TGTGCCAGCAGCTTCGGAGGGTTGAACACTGAAGCTTTCTTT	CASSFGGLNTEAFF	NA	TRBJ1-1	once	TRBV9	14
TGTGCCAGCAGCTTAGATGGGAGGGGGGGCAGCGATGAGCAGTTCTTC	CASSLDGRGGSDEQFF	NA	TRBJ2-1	few	TRBV11-3	16
TGTGCCAGCAGATCGCCGGTGCTAAATCAGCCCCAGCATTTT	CASRSPVLNQPQHF	NA	TRBJ1-5	NA	TRBV5-8	14
TGTGCCAGCAGCTTGGGACAGGTGAACACTGAAGCTTTCTTT	CASSLGQVNTEAFF	NA	TRBJ1-1	NA	TRBV5-4	14
TGTGCCAGCAGCTTAGGGGATCCCAGGGGCATGAACACTGAAGCTTTCTTT	CASSLGDPRGMNTEAFF	NA	TRBJ1-1	NA	TRBV13	17
TGCGCCAGCAGCCAAGCCTCCAGGGGGAGCTCGGGCTATGGCTACACCTTC	CASSQASRGSSGYGYTF	TRBD1	TRBJ1-2	NA	TRBV4-3	17
TGTGCCAGCAGCCCAGGCTCCCACGGCCAAGAGACCCAGTACTTC	CASSPGSHGQETQYF	NA	TRBJ2-5	medium-sized	TRBV7-7	15
TGTGCCAGCTCACCACGCTCCACGGGACAAGAGACCCAGTACTTC	CASSPRSTGQETQYF	NA	TRBJ2-5	NA	TRBV18	15
TGCGCCAGCAGCCCTCTGACAGGGGGCGACACCGGGGAGCTGTTTTTT	CASSPLTGGDTGELFF	TRBD1	TRBJ2-2	NA	TRBV5-1	16
TGTGCCAGTAGTATAGGGACAGGGGCCGCTAATGAAAAACTGTTTTTT	CASSIGTGAANEKLFF	TRBD1	TRBJ1-4	NA	TRBV19	16
TGTGCCAGCAGCTCGGGAAGGACAGGGGGCAACTATGGCTACACCTTC	CASSSGRTGGNYGYTF	TRBD1	TRBJ1-2	NA	TRBV7-2	16
TGTGCCAGCTCACCTGACAGGGCGACTGAAAAACTGTTTTTT	CASSPDRATEKLFF	TRBD1	TRBJ1-4	NA	TRBV18	14
TGCGCCAGCAGCGCAACAAACACGAACACCGGGGAGCTGTTTTTT	CASSATNTNTGELFF	NA	TRBJ2-2	NA	TRBV5-1	15
TGTGCCAGCAGCCCCCCGGGACAGATCAATTCACCCCTCCACTTT	CASSPPGQINSPLHF	TRBD1	TRBJ1-6	once	TRBV9	15
TGTGCCACCAGCAGGGGCGACACGTACACCGGGGAGCTGTTTTTT	CATSRGDTYTGELFF	NA	TRBJ2-2	NA	TRBV15	15
TGCGCCAGCAGCTTAGGCAGGGGAGAGACCCAGTACTTC	CASSLGRGETQYF	NA	TRBJ2-5	NA	TRBV5-1	13
TGCGCCAGCAGCCAAGATTATACAGGCTTCCGATTAGGCTACACCTTC	CASSQDYTGFRLGYTF	NA	TRBJ1-2	NA	TRBV4-3	16
TGTGCCAGCAGCTTGGGAATAGCTCGGCAAGAGACCCAGTACTTC	CASSLGIARQETQYF	NA	TRBJ2-5	NA	TRBV5-4	15